This T cell receptor (beta chain) was sequenced for a study of breast tumors, draining lymph nodes, adjacent tissues. Whole-study findings and limits: Data fit most tumor T cells coming from lymph node, expanding in tumor. Tumors had less TCR diversity than lymph nodes, more than nontumor tissue.

In the case of this clonotype: The target antigen is unknown.

MiXCR, run by TCRdb on the multiplex PCR reads, gives a single entry per CDR3 protein. The sample lists approximately 100,000 distinct CDR3 sequences, 20% to 25% occurring once. Samples came from axillary lymph nodes draining the breast cancer. The receptor was derived from a female donor with breast cancer. Some clones in this sample may be carry-over from other donors' samples. Sequencing was carried out using axillary lymph node tissue.

The CDR3 spells CASSGSNSPLHF. The CDR3 nucleotides read TGTGCCAGCAGCGGCAGTAATTCACCCCTCCACTTT. The V gene is TRBV9, the J gene TRBJ1-6, with no clear D. Trimming stripped 3 bases from V and 6 bases from J, with 4 bases between. This CDR3 is 12 amino acids long. Germline values: CDR1 SGDLS, CDR2 YYNGEE.